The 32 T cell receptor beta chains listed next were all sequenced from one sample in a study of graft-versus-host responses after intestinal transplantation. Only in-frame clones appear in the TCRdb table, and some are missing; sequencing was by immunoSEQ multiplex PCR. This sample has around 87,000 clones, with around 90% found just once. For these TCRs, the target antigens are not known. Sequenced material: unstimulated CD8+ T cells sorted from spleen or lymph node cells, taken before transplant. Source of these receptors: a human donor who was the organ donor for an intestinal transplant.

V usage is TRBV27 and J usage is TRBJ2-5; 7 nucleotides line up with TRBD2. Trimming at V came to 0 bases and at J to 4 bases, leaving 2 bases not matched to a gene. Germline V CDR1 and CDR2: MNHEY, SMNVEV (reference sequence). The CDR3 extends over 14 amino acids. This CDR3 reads CASSLSRLAETQYF. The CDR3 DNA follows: TGTGCCAGCAGTTTATCGAGACTAGCAGAGACCCAGTACTTC.

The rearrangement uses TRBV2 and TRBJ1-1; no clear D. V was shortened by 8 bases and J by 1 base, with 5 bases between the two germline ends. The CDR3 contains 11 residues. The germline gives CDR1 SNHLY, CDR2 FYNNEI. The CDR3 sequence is CASLANTEAFF. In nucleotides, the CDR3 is TGTGCCAGCTTGGCGAACACTGAAGCTTTCTTT.

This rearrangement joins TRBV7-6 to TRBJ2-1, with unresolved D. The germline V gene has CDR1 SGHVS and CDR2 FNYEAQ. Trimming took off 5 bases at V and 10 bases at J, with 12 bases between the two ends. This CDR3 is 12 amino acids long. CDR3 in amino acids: CASSPSGWEQFF. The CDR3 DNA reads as TGTGCCAGCAGCCCTTCCGGGTGGGAGCAGTTCTTC.

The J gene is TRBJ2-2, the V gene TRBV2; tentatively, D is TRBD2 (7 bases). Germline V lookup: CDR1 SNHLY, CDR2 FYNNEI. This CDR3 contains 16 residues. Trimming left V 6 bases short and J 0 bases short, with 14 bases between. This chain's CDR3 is CASRSTGGPNTGELFF. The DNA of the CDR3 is TGTGCCAGCAGGTCAACCGGGGGGCCGAACACCGGGGAGCTGTTTTTT.

The CDR3 DNA reads as TGTGCCAGTAGTATGGGCAGTTGGCATGAAAAACTGTTTTTT. It encodes CASSMGSWHEKLFF. The V call is TRBV19, the J call TRBJ1-4, with unresolved D. The V gene's germline CDR1 is LNHDA and CDR2 SQIVND (reference sequence). The CDR3 is 14 amino acids. With 3 bases removed from V and 6 bases from J, the gap between germline ends came to 11 bases.

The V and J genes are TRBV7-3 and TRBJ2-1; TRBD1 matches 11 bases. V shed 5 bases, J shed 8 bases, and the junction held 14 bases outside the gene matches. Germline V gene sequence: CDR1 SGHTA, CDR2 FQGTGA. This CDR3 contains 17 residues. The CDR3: CASSRGQGARPRDEQFF. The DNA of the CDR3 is TGTGCCAGCAGCCGCGGACAGGGGGCTAGGCCAAGGGATGAGCAGTTCTTC.

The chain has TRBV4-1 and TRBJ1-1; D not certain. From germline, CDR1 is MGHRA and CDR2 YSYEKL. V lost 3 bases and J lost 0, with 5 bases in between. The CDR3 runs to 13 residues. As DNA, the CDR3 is TGCGCCAGCAGCCATTCCATGAACACTGAAGCTTTCTTT. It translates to CASSHSMNTEAFF.

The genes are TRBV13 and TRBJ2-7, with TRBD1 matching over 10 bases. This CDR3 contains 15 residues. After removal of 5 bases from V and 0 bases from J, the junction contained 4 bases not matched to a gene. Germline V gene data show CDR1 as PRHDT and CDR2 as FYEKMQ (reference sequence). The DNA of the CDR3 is TGTGCCAGCAGCCCCGGGACAGGGGTCTCCTACGAGCAGTACTTC. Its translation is CASSPGTGVSYEQYF.

This chain's CDR3 is CASSQISTKQFF. In DNA form, the CDR3 reads TGCGCCAGCAGCCAAATCTCTACTAAGCAGTTCTTC. This chain uses TRBV4-1 with TRBJ2-1, with D unresolved. The V and J ends lost 2 bases and 11 bases respectively, with 10 bases between them. The germline V gene has CDR1 MGHRA and CDR2 YSYEKL. CDR3 length: 12 residues.

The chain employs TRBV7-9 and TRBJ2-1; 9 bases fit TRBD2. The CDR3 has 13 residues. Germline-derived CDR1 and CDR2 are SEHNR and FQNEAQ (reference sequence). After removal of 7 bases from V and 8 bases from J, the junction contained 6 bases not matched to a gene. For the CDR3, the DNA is TGTGCCAGCAACCAGGGACTAGCACATGAGCAGTTCTTC. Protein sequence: CASNQGLAHEQFF.

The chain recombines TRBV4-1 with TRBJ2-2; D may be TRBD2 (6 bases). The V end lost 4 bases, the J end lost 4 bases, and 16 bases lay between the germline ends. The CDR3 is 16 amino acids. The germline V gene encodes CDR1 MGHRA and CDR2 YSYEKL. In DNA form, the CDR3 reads TGCGCCAGCAGCCTTAGCGGTGGGGGAGGCACCGGGGAGCTGTTTTTT. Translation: CASSLSGGGGTGELFF.

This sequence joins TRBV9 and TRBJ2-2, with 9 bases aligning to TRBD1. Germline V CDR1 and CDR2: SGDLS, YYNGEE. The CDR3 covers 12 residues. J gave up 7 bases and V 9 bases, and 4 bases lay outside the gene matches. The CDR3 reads CATQGAYGELFF. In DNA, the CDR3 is TGTGCCACACAGGGGGCATACGGGGAGCTGTTTTTT.

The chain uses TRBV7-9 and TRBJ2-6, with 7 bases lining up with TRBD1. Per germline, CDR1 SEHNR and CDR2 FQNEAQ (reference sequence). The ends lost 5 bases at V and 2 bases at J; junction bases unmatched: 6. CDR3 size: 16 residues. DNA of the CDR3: TGTGCCAGCAGCCAAGGAACAGGGGCTGGGGCCAACGTCCTGACTTTC. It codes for CASSQGTGAGANVLTF.

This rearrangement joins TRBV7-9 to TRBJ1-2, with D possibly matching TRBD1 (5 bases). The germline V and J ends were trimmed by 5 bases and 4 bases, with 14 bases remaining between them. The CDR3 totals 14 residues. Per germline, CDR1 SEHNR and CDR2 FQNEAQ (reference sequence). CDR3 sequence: CASSGTREAYGYTF. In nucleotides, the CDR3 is TGTGCCAGCAGCGGGACCCGGGAGGCCTATGGCTACACCTTC.

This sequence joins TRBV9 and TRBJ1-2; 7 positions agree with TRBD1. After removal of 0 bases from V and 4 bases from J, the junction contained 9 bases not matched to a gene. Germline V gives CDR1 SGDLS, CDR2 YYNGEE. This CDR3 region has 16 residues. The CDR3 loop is CASSVASDRVRYGYTF. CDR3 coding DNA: TGTGCCAGCAGCGTAGCTTCCGACAGGGTACGCTATGGCTACACCTTC.

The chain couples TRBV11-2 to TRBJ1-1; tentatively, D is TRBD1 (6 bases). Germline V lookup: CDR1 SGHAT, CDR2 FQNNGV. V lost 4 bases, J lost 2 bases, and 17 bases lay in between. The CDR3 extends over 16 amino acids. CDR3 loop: CASSYPQGEPNTEAFF. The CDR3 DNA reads TGTGCCAGCAGCTACCCACAGGGAGAACCAAACACTGAAGCTTTCTTT.

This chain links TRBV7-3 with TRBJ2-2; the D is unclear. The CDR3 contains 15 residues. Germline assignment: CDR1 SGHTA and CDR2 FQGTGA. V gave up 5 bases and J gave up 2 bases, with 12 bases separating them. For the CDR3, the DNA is TGTGCCAGCAGCCTCAGGATCAGTAACACCGGGGAGCTGTTTTTT. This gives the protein CASSLRISNTGELFF.

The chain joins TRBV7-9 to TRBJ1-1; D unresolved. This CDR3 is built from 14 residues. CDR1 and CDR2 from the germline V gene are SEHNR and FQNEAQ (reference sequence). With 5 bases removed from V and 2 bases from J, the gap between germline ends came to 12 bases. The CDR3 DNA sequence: TGTGCCAGCAGCCCCACACATGAAAACACTGAAGCTTTCTTT. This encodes CASSPTHENTEAFF.

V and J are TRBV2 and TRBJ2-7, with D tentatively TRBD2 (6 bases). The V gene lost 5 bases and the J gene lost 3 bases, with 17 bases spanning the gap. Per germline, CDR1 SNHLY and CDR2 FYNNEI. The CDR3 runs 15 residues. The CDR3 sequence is CASSPPSDGVYEQYF. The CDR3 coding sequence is TGTGCCAGCAGTCCCCCTAGCGATGGGGTCTACGAGCAGTACTTC.

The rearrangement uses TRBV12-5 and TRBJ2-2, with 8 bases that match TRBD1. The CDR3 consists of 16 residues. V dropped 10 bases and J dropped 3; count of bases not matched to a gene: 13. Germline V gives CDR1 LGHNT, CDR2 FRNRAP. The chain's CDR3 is CATGQGLVEDTGELFF. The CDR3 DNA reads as TGTGCTACCGGACAGGGTTTGGTAGAGGACACCGGGGAGCTGTTTTTT.

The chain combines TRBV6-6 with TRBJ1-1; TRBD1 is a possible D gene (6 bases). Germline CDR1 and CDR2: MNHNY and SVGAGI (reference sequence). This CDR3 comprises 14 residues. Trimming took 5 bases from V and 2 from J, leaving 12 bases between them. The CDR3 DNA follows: TGTGCCAGCAGTGCCGCGGACAGTAACACTGAAGCTTTCTTT. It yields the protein CASSAADSNTEAFF.

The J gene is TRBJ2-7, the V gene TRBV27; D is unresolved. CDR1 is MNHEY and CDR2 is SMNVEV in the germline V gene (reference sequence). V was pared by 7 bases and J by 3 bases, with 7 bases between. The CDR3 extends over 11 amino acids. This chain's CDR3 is CASIGGYEQYF. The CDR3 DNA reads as TGTGCCAGCATTGGCGGCTACGAGCAGTACTTC.

The CDR3 bases are TGTGCCAGCAGAATGCTAACAGGGCCACAAGAGACCCAGTACTTC. Protein sequence: CASRMLTGPQETQYF. The chain carries TRBV6-5 and TRBJ2-5, with D tentatively TRBD1 (6 bases). The CDR3 is made up of 15 amino acids. The germline CDR1 and CDR2 sequences are MNHEY and SVGAGI. V dropped 6 bases and J dropped 2 bases, with 16 bases sitting between them.

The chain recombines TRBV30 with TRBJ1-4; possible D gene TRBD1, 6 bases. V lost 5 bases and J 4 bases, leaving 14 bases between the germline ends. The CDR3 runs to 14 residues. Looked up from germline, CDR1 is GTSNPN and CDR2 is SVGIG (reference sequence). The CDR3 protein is CAWGEGGVNEKLFF. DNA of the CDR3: TGTGCCTGGGGTGAGGGGGGGGTTAATGAAAAACTGTTTTTT.

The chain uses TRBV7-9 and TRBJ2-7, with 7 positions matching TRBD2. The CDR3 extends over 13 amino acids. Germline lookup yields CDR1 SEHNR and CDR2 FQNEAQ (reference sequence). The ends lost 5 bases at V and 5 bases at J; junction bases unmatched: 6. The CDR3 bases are TGTGCCAGCAGCCCGGCGGGGGAAAACGAGCAGTACTTC. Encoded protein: CASSPAGENEQYF.

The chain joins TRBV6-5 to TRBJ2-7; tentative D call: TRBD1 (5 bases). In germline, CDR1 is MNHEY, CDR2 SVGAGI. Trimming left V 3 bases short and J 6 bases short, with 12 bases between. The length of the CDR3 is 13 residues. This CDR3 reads CASSYSQGTEQYF. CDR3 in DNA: TGTGCCAGCAGTTATAGCCAGGGCACCGAGCAGTACTTC.

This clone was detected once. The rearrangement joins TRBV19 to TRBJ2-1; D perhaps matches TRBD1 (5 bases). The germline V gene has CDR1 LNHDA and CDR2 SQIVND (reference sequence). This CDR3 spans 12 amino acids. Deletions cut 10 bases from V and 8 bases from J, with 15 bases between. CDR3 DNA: TGTGCCACCCAGGGTCCCGGCGATGAGCAGTTCTTC. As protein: CATQGPGDEQFF.

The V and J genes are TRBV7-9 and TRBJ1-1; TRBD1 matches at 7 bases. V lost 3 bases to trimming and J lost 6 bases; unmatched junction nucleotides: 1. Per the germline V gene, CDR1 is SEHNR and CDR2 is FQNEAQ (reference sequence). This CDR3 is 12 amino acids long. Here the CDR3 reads CASSFGQAEAFF. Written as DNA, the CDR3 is TGTGCCAGCAGCTTCGGACAGGCTGAAGCTTTCTTT.

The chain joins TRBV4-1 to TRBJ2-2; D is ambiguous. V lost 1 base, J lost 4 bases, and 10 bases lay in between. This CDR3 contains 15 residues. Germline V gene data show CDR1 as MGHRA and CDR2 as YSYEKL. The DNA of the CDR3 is TGCGCCAGCAGCCAAGTTGAGGTCTTCACCGGGGAGCTGTTTTTT. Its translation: CASSQVEVFTGELFF.

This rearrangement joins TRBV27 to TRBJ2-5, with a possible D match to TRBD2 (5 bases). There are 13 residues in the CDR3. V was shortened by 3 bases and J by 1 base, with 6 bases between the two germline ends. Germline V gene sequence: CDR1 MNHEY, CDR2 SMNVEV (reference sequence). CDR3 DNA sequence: TGTGCCAGCAGTTTCGGACTCCAAGAGACCCAGTACTTC. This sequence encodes CASSFGLQETQYF.

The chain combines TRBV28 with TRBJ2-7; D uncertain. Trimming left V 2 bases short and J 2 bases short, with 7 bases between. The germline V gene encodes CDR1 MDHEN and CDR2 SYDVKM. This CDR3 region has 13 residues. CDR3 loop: CASSLGVTYEQYF. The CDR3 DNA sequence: TGTGCCAGCAGTTTAGGAGTAACCTACGAGCAGTACTTC.

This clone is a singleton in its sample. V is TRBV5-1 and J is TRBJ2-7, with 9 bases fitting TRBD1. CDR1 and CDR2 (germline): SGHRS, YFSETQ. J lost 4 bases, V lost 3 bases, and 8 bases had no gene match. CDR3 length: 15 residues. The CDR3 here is CASSSDPGTGYEQYF. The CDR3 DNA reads TGCGCCAGCAGCTCGGACCCCGGGACAGGGTACGAGCAGTACTTC. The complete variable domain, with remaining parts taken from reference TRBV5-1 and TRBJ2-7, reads KAGVTQTPRYLIKTRGQQVTLSCSPISGHRSVSWYQQTPGQGLQFLFEYFSETQRNKGNFPGRFSGRQFSNSRSEMNVSTLELGDSALYLCASSSDPGTGYEQYFGPGTRLTVT.